The sequence of this T cell receptor beta chain was determined in a study of blood T cell repertoires in COVID-19. CDR3 length equals 14 residues. V lost 4 bases and J lost 7; bases outside the gene matches: 5. The germline gives CDR1 LGHDT, CDR2 YNNKEL (reference sequence). The assay was immunoSEQ multiplex PCR, and TCRdb's table has in-frame clones only and misses some. Of 200,000 to 250,000 clones in the sample, around 81% were seen once. The clonotype was recovered from a woman in her seventies with acute or convalescent COVID-19. The gene calls are TRBV3-1 (or the pseudogene TRBV3-2) and TRBJ1-3; 9 positions match TRBD1. Sequences were obtained from peripheral blood. CDR3 nucleotides: TGTGCCAGCAGCCCCCGGGACAGGGACAACACCATATATTTT. Encoded protein: CASSPRDRDNTIYF.